These 25 T cell receptor beta chains were all obtained from the same sample, sequenced in a study of cytomegalovirus exposure and HLA in healthy donors. Assay used: immunoSEQ multiplex PCR; TCRdb lists only in-frame clones, some missing. The repertoire includes tens of thousands of clones, roughly 93% of them detected once, and 2.1% sits in the top ten. The sequencing input was PBMCs. The receptors were sampled from a young man in good health and CMV-seronegative.

The V call is TRBV10-1, the J call TRBJ1-1, with 8 positions matching TRBD1. V lost 6 bases to trimming and J lost 3 bases; unmatched junction nucleotides: 9. The CDR3 covers 15 residues. Germline-derived CDR1 and CDR2 are WNHNN and SYGVQD (reference sequence). CDR3 region: CASSRGPIPDTEAFF. The CDR3 DNA sequence: TGCGCCAGCAGCAGGGGGCCTATACCGGACACTGAAGCTTTCTTT.

The chain uses TRBV19 and TRBJ1-5, with D maybe TRBD1 (5 bases). The CDR3 is made up of 15 amino acids. Germline CDR1 and CDR2: LNHDA and SQIVND (reference sequence). The V end lost 6 bases, the J end lost 5 bases, and 17 bases lay between the germline ends. This CDR3 is CASSRGGYRDQPQHF. For the CDR3, the DNA is TGTGCCAGTAGCCGGGGGGGATATCGCGATCAGCCCCAGCATTTT.

This clone was observed a handful of times. This chain links TRBV10-1 with TRBJ1-1; D remains unclear. The CDR3 sequence is 13 residues long. Germline values: CDR1 WNHNN, CDR2 SYGVQD (reference sequence). Trimming pared 4 bases from V and 0 bases from J, leaving 6 bases between. The CDR3 bases are TGCGCCAGCAGTGCACAGCTGAACACTGAAGCTTTCTTT. It translates to CASSAQLNTEAFF.

The rearrangement links TRBV7-3 to TRBJ2-1, with D tentatively TRBD1 (5 bases). This CDR3 is built from 13 residues. The ends were cut back, 3 bases at V and 7 bases at J, with 10 bases in the middle. The V gene's germline CDR1 is SGHTA and CDR2 FQGTGA. CDR3 sequence: CASSFGHPNEQFF. The CDR3 bases are TGTGCCAGCAGCTTTGGACACCCGAATGAGCAGTTCTTC.

This clone was counted a single time. The rearrangement joins TRBV28 to TRBJ2-2; tentatively, D is TRBD2 (6 bases). This CDR3 region has 16 residues. The germline V gene encodes CDR1 MDHEN and CDR2 SYDVKM. The V end was cut by 3 bases, the J end by 2 bases, with 13 bases between. The CDR3 sequence is CASSFLAGRNTGELFF. In nucleotides, the CDR3 is TGTGCCAGCAGTTTCCTTGCGGGACGAAACACCGGGGAGCTGTTTTTT.

The J gene is TRBJ1-2, the V gene TRBV7-8; D remains unclear. Deletions cut 0 bases from V and 6 bases from J, with 11 bases between. CDR1 and CDR2 from the germline V gene are SGHVS and FQNEAQ. The CDR3 has 14 amino acids. The CDR3 DNA is TGTGCCAGCAGCTTAGCGCACGGGGTCCATGGCTACACCTTC. Its translation: CASSLAHGVHGYTF.

CDR3 region: CASSQVGLAGVRTDTQYF. In DNA form, the CDR3 reads TGCGCCAGCAGCCAAGTAGGACTAGCGGGAGTGAGGACAGATACGCAGTATTTT. The V gene is TRBV4-1, the J gene TRBJ2-3; 13 nucleotides line up with TRBD2. The germline V gene encodes CDR1 MGHRA and CDR2 YSYEKL. The V and J ends lost 1 base and 3 bases, in that order; junction bases with no gene match: 7. The CDR3 consists of 18 residues.

The chain carries TRBV18 and TRBJ1-1, with 7 bases aligning to TRBD1. V shed 8 bases and J 6 bases; nucleotides not matched to a gene: 6. Germline-derived CDR1 and CDR2 are KGHSH and LQKENI. The CDR3 loop spans 12 amino acids. For the CDR3, the DNA is TGTGCCAGCGATAACAGGGGCCCTGAAGCTTTCTTT. Translation: CASDNRGPEAFF. The full variable domain, rest sourced from reference TRBV18 and TRBJ1-1, is NAGVMQNPRHLVRRRGQEARLRCSPMKGHSHVYWYRQLPEEGLKFMVYLQKENIIDESGMPKERFSAEFPKEGPSILRIQQVVRGDSAAYFCASDNRGPEAFFGQGTRLTVV.

The V and J genes are TRBV5-1 and TRBJ2-7; 13 bases fit TRBD2. With 2 bases clipped from V and 2 bases from J, the junction kept 1 base outside the gene matches. From germline, CDR1 is SGHRS and CDR2 YFSETQ. The CDR3 is 15 residues long. CDR3 protein: CASSLGTSGTYEQYF. CDR3 DNA: TGCGCCAGCAGCTTAGGGACTAGCGGGACCTACGAGCAGTACTTC.

This clone was found once. The gene calls are TRBV28 and TRBJ2-1, with D perhaps TRBD1 (6 bases). CDR3 length: 17 residues. Trimming cost V 3 bases and J 2 bases, with 17 bases left between them. Germline loops: CDR1 MDHEN, CDR2 SYDVKM. Here the CDR3 reads CASSFSAGTKPYNEQFF. The CDR3 bases are TGTGCCAGCAGTTTCTCCGCCGGGACAAAGCCCTACAATGAGCAGTTCTTC.

The chain recombines TRBV7-9 with TRBJ2-5; perhaps TRBD1 as D (5 bases). Germline V gives CDR1 SEHNR, CDR2 FQNEAQ (reference sequence). Trimming cost V 5 bases and J 2 bases, with 18 bases left between them. The CDR3 runs to 16 residues. CDR3 loop: CASSPAQGGPQETQYF. CDR3 nucleotides: TGTGCCAGCAGCCCAGCCCAGGGTGGTCCTCAAGAGACCCAGTACTTC.

The chain is built from TRBV6-1 and TRBJ2-7; tentatively, D is TRBD2 (5 bases). The V end lost 7 bases, the J end lost 3 bases, and 10 bases lay between the germline ends. The CDR3 runs to 12 residues. CDR1 MNHNS and CDR2 SASEGT come from the germline V gene. CDR3 bases: TGTGCCAGCATCGGGGAAATCTACGAGCAGTACTTC. It translates to CASIGEIYEQYF.

The rearrangement links TRBV4-1 to TRBJ2-5; D remains unclear. CDR3 length equals 13 residues. In germline, CDR1 is MGHRA, CDR2 YSYEKL. Trimming stripped 5 bases from V and 4 bases from J, with 11 bases between. Written as DNA, the CDR3 is TGCGCCAGCAGCGTTGCGCGAGGAGAGACCCAGTACTTC. This translates into CASSVARGETQYF.

The chain couples TRBV11-3 to TRBJ1-1; 10 bases are shared with TRBD1. This CDR3 has 18 amino acids. V lost 5 bases to trimming and J lost 1 base; unmatched junction nucleotides: 13. The V gene's germline CDR1 is SGHNT and CDR2 YENEEA. The CDR3 region has the DNA TGTGCCAGCAGCCGATCCGGGACAGGGGAGGTAAGGAACACTGAAGCTTTCTTT. Its translation is CASSRSGTGEVRNTEAFF.

V gene TRBV6-6 combines with J gene TRBJ1-1, with D maybe TRBD1 (6 bases). The CDR3 extends over 15 amino acids. Germline values: CDR1 MNHNY, CDR2 SVGAGI (reference sequence). V was shortened by 3 bases and J by 1 base, with 12 bases between the two germline ends. DNA of the CDR3: TGTGCCAGCAGTTATGAAAGAGGGGGGAACACTGAAGCTTTCTTT. It yields the protein CASSYERGGNTEAFF.

This chain links TRBV2 with TRBJ2-1, with a tentative D call TRBD2 (6 bases). The CDR3 runs 15 residues. With 1 base removed from V and 7 bases from J, the gap between germline ends came to 14 bases. Germline V gene lookup returns CDR1 SNHLY and CDR2 FYNNEI. CDR3 sequence: CASSEVGLLGNEQFF. CDR3 sequence (DNA): TGTGCCAGCAGTGAAGTGGGACTCCTAGGAAATGAGCAGTTCTTC.

The chain has TRBV9 and TRBJ2-1; a weak D match, TRBD2 (7 bases). Germline assignment: CDR1 SGDLS and CDR2 YYNGEE. CDR3 size: 17 residues. V lost 0 bases and J lost 0, with 13 bases in between. The CDR3 DNA sequence: TGTGCCAGCAGCGTAGGGGGGGGCGCAGGCTCCTACAATGAGCAGTTCTTC. This codes for CASSVGGGAGSYNEQFF.

The V gene is TRBV6-4, the J gene TRBJ1-6; D may be TRBD1 (5 bases). With 0 bases removed from V and 0 bases from J, the gap between germline ends came to 15 bases. Germline V gives CDR1 MRHNA, CDR2 SNTAGT. The CDR3 sequence is 19 residues long. CDR3 in DNA: TGTGCCAGCAGTGACTCGTTTAATTACGGGGGCTCCTATAATTCACCCCTCCACTTT. This gives the protein CASSDSFNYGGSYNSPLHF.

The chain employs TRBV2 and TRBJ2-5, with D possibly matching TRBD2 (6 bases). Germline loops: CDR1 SNHLY, CDR2 FYNNEI. The CDR3 length is 18 residues. V was shortened by 4 bases and J by 0 bases, with 21 bases between the two germline ends. For the CDR3, the DNA is TGTGCCAGCAGTGTCCCGCGGGGTCAGGAGGGTTACCAAGAGACCCAGTACTTC. Residues: CASSVPRGQEGYQETQYF.

This clone has just one count. This chain joins TRBV11-2 and TRBJ2-7; 7 nucleotides agree with TRBD2. Germline V gene lookup returns CDR1 SGHAT and CDR2 FQNNGV. The V segment lost 5 bases and the J segment 5 bases; nucleotides outside the gene matches: 9. The CDR3 has 14 amino acids. The CDR3 spells CASSPRSGANEQYF. DNA for the CDR3: TGTGCCAGCAGCCCGAGGAGCGGGGCTAACGAGCAGTACTTC.

The J gene is TRBJ2-7, the V gene TRBV28, with TRBD2 identical over 7 bases. This CDR3 contains 14 residues. V was clipped by 2 bases and J by 5 bases; unmatched bases: 6. In germline, CDR1 is MDHEN, CDR2 SYDVKM. The CDR3 coding sequence is TGTGCCAGCAGTTTAGGGGGGGTTGTAAACGAGCAGTACTTC. Protein sequence: CASSLGGVVNEQYF.

This clone was counted a single time. The V and J genes are TRBV19 and TRBJ1-3; unclear D gene. The CDR3 is 11 amino acids. The V gene lost 7 bases and the J gene lost 8 bases, with 9 bases spanning the gap. Germline V gene sequence: CDR1 LNHDA, CDR2 SQIVND (reference sequence). Written as DNA, the CDR3 is TGTGCCAGTATTATCGGGGACACCATATATTTT. Its protein product is CASIIGDTIYF.

The V gene is TRBV27, the J gene TRBJ2-7; the D gene is possibly TRBD1 (5 bases). The CDR3 has 16 residues. Trimming took 3 bases from V and 3 from J, leaving 18 bases between them. CDR1 is MNHEY and CDR2 is SMNVEV in the germline V gene (reference sequence). The DNA of the CDR3 is TGTGCCAGCAGTTTCTCCCAGAATGACAGACACTACGAGCAGTACTTC. Translated: CASSFSQNDRHYEQYF.

The chain couples TRBV10-3 to TRBJ2-7, with 8 positions matching TRBD2. J lost 0 bases, V lost 3 bases, and 4 bases had no gene match. The CDR3 is 15 amino acids. Germline values: CDR1 ENHRY, CDR2 SYGVKD. The CDR3 sequence is CAISDLAGSSYEQYF. In DNA, the CDR3 is TGTGCCATCAGTGACCTAGCGGGCAGCTCCTACGAGCAGTACTTC.

This clone was observed a single time. The rearrangement links TRBV9 to TRBJ2-7; 9 bases agree with TRBD2. The CDR3 is made up of 15 amino acids. V lost 0 bases to trimming and J lost 4 bases; unmatched junction nucleotides: 5. The germline gives CDR1 SGDLS, CDR2 YYNGEE. The DNA for the CDR3 is TGTGCCAGCAGCGTAGGTCTAGCGGGAACGTACGAGCAGTACTTC. Its translation: CASSVGLAGTYEQYF.